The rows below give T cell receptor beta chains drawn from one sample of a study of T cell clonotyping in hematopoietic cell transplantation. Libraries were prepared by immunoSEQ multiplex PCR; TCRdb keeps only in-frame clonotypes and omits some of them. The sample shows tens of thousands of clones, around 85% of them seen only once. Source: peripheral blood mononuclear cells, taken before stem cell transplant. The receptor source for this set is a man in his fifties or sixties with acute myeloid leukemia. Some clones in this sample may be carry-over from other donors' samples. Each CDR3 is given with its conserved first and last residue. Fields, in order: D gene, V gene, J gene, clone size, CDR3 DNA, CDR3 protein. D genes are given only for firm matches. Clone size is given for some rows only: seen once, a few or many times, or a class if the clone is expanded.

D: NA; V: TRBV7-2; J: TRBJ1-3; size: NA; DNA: TGTGCCAGCAGCTACAATGACGGAAACACCATATATTTT; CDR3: CASSYNDGNTIYF
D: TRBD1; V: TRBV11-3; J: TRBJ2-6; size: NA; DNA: TGTGCCAGCAGCTTAAACCCGGGACAGGGCCACGTCCTGACTTTC; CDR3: CASSLNPGQGHVLTF
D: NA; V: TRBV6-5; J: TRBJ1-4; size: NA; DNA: TGTGCCAGCACCCCAATGAGCCCTCTAGGGGAAAAACTGTTTTTT; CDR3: CASTPMSPLGEKLFF
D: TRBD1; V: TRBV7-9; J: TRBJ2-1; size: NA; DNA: TGTGCCAGCAGCCTGACGGACAGGCCCCTAGTGACCTACAATGAGCAGTTCTTC; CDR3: CASSLTDRPLVTYNEQFF
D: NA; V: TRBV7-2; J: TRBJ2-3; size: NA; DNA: TGTGCCAGCAGCCCAGGCAGCGGTTTCACTGATACGCAGTATTTT; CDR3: CASSPGSGFTDTQYF
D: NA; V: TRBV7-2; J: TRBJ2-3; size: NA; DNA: TGTGCCAGCAGCCCCGAGAGCACAGATACGCAGTATTTT; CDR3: CASSPESTDTQYF
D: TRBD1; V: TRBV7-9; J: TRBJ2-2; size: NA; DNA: TGTGCCATCCTAGGGACAGGGGACACCGGGGAGCTGTTTTTT; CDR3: CAILGTGDTGELFF
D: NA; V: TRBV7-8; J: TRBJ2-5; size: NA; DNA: TGTGCCAGCAGCTTACTAGGGGGGCAAGAGACCCAGTACTTC; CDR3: CASSLLGGQETQYF
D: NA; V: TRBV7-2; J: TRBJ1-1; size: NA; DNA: TGTGCCAGCAGCCCACGGACCGTGGGGACTGAAGCTTTCTTT; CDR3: CASSPRTVGTEAFF
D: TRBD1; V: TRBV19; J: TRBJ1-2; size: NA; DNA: TGTGCCAGTAGTACCCCCGGACAGGGGGGCGACTATGGCTACACCTTC; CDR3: CASSTPGQGGDYGYTF
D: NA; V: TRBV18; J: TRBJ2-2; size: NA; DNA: TGTGCCAGCTCACCACCGGCGGTGGGTGGCACCGGGGAGCTGTTTTTT; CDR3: CASSPPAVGGTGELFF
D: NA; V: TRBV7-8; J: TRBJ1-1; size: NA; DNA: TGTGCCAGCAGCTTCGCCTCCGGGGCGGTGAACACTGAAGCTTTCTTT; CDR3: CASSFASGAVNTEAFF
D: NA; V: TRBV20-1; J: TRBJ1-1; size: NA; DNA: TGCAGTGCCCACCGAATCTCTGAAGCTTTCTTT; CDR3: CSAHRISEAFF
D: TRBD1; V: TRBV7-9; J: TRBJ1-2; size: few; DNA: TGTGCCAGCAGCTTAGTCAGGGGGCCCTACAACTATGGCTACACCTTC; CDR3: CASSLVRGPYNYGYTF
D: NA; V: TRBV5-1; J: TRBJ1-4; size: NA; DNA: TGCGCCAGCAGCTTGGGGACAGAGAATGAAAAACTGTTTTTT; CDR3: CASSLGTENEKLFF
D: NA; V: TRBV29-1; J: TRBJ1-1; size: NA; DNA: TGCAGCGTTCCGAGACAGAGCAATTCGGGGGAAGCTTTCTTT; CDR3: CSVPRQSNSGEAFF
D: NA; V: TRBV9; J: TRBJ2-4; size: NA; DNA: TGTGCCAGCAGCGTAGAAGTTAGCGATTCTCTGGCCAAAAACATTCAGTACTTC; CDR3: CASSVEVSDSLAKNIQYF
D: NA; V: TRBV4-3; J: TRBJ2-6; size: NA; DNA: TGCGCCAGCAGCCAAGGGATCAGGGTACTCTCTGGGGCCAACGTCCTGACTTTC; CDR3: CASSQGIRVLSGANVLTF
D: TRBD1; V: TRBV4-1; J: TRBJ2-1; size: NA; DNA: TGCGCCAGCAGCCAAAGGGGGGGACAGGGGTCCCCAAGCTCCTACAATGAGCAGTTCTTC; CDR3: CASSQRGGQGSPSSYNEQFF
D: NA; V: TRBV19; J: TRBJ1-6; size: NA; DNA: TGTGCCAGTAGTATTCCCCGGGGGCAGGGGAATTCACCCCTCCACTTT; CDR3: CASSIPRGQGNSPLHF
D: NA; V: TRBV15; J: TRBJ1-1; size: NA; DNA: TGTGCCACCAGCAGAGATGAGGTCGACACTGAAGCTTTCTTT; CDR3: CATSRDEVDTEAFF
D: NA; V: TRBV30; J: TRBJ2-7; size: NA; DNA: TGTGCCTGGAGTGCCGGGACCACTCAGGCCTACGAGCAGTACTTC; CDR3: CAWSAGTTQAYEQYF
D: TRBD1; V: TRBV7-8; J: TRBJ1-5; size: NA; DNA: TGTGCCAGCAGCCGCCCCCGGGACAGGCCTAGCAATCAGCCCCAGCATTTT; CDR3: CASSRPRDRPSNQPQHF
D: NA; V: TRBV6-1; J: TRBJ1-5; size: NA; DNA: TGTGCCACCGATGACAATGCAGGGTTACAGCCCCAGCATTTT; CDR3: CATDDNAGLQPQHF
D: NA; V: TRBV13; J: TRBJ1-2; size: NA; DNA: TGTGCCAGCAGCCTGGGGGCTTATGGCTACACCTTC; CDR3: CASSLGAYGYTF
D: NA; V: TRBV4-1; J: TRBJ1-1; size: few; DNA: TGCGCCAGCAGCCAAGATAGGGGCCAGGTGAACACTGAAGCTTTCTTT; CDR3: CASSQDRGQVNTEAFF
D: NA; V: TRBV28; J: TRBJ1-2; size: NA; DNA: TGTGCCAGCAGTTTTAAGGACAGACCTTCTTATGGCTACACCTTC; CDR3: CASSFKDRPSYGYTF
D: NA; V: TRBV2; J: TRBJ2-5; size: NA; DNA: TGTGCCAGCACCGCTCGGGACATCGCGCGGAGAAAGACCCAGTACTTC; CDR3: CASTARDIARRKTQYF
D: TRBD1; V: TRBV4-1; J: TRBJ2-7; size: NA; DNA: TGCGCCAGCAGCCCCACCGGGACAGGGGCCGCCAAAGAGCAGTACTTC; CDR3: CASSPTGTGAAKEQYF
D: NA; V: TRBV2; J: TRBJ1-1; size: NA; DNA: TGTGCCAGCACTTTAGAGGTGGCTGCGGCTTTCTTT; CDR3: CASTLEVAAAFF
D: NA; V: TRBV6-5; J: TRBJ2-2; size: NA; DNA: TGTGCCAGCAGCCCGGGACATTTTACCGGGGAGCTGTTTTTT; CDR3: CASSPGHFTGELFF
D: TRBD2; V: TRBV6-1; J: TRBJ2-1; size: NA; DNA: TGTGCCAGCAGTGAAGCGGGACTAAACAATGAGCAGTTCTTC; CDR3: CASSEAGLNNEQFF
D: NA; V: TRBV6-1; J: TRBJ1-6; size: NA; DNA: TGTGCCAGCACTACATGGGGGGCCAATTCACCCCTCCACTTT; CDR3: CASTTWGANSPLHF
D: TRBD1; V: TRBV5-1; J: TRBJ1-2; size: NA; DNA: TGCGCCAGCAGCCCGGGACAGGGCTTGGAGGGCTACACCTTC; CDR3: CASSPGQGLEGYTF
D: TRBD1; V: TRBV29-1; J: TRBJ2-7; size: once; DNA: TGCAGCGTTGAAGAGCGACAGGGCGGCGAGCAGTACTTC; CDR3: CSVEERQGGEQYF
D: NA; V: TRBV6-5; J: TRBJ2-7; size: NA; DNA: TGTGCCAGCAGTTATACGGGTTGGTCCTACGAGCAGTACTTC; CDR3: CASSYTGWSYEQYF
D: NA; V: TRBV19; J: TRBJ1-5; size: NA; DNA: TGTGCCAGTAGTCGGAGGGACGGAGGCCGGGTCTATAGCAATCAGCCCCAGCATTTT; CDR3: CASSRRDGGRVYSNQPQHF
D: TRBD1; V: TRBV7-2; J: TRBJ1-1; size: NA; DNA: TGTGCCAGCAGCGCCCAACAGGGGTGGGGTACTGAAGCTTTCTTT; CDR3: CASSAQQGWGTEAFF
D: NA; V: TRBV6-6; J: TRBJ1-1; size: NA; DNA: TGTGCCAGCAGTCCGCTTTCGGGTGAAGCTTTCTTT; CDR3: CASSPLSGEAFF
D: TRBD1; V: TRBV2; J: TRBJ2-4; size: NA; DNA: TGTGCCAGCAGGACCGGGACAGGGGTCCAAAACATTCAGTACTTC; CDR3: CASRTGTGVQNIQYF
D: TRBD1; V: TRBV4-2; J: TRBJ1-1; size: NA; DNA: TGTGCCAGCAGCCAACCCCTCAGGGGGACGGAAGCTTTCTTT; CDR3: CASSQPLRGTEAFF
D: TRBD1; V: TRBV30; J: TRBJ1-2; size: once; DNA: TGTGCCTGGAGCATGGGACAGGGAGGGGAAGAAGGCTACACCTTC; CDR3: CAWSMGQGGEEGYTF